The source of this T cell receptor (beta chain) is a study of technical replicates of blood from a few donors. V was cut by 7 bases and J by 5 bases, with 6 bases left in between. This CDR3 is 10 amino acids long. Germline CDR1 is SQVTM and CDR2 is ANQGSEA. TCRdb's table, derived via immunoSEQ multiplex PCR, lists solely in-frame clones and lacks some. The sample has roughly 80,000 clones; approximately 93% are singletons. This TCR derives from a human donor in good health. V usage is TRBV29-1 and J usage is TRBJ1-5; no firm D call. Source material: T cells isolated from PBMCs. CDR3 coding DNA: TGCAGCGCGGGTGATCAGCCCCAGCATTTT. This translates into CSAGDQPQHF.